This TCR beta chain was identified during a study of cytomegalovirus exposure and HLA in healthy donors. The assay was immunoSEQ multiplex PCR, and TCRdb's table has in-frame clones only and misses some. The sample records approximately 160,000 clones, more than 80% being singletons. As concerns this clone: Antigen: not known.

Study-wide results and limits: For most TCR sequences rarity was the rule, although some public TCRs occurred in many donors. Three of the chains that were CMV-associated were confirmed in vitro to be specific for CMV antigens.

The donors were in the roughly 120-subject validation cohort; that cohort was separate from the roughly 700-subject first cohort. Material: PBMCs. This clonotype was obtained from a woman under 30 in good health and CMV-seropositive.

The CDR3 reads CAISESGSESTDTQYF. In DNA, the CDR3 is TGTGCCATCAGTGAGTCGGGTAGCGAAAGCACAGATACGCAGTATTTT. This chain connects TRBV10-3 to TRBJ2-3; possibly TRBD2 for D (5 bases). Germline V gene lookup returns CDR1 ENHRY and CDR2 SYGVKD. The V and J ends lost 0 bases and 0 bases respectively, with 10 bases between them. The CDR3 extends over 16 amino acids.